The sample holds many counts of the clone carrying this T cell receptor beta chain. The time point: newly diagnosed GD, antithyroid drugs for less than 3 months. The authors made the TCR library using RNA they extracted from PBMCs. The data were taken from a study of regulatory T cells in long-lasting Graves disease. The TCR beta library used iRepertoire HTBI primers with Arm-PCR amplification of CDR3. TCRdb analysed the multiplex PCR reads with MiXCR anew, one entry per CDR3 protein. The profile shows around 470,000 distinct CDR3 sequences, approximately 14% of them singletons. The same specimen was also included in a second study, on T cells in Graves' hyperthyroidism and ophthalmopathy.

The input for sequencing was peripheral blood mononuclear cells (PBMCs), taken at new diagnosis, from a patient treated with antithyroid drugs. The clonotype originates from a woman in her fifties or sixties with Graves disease.

This CDR3 is CASSSGQGQYGYTF. The CDR3 region has the DNA TGTGCCAGCAGTTCCGGACAGGGGCAGTATGGCTACACCTTC. V usage is TRBV28 and J usage is TRBJ1-2; TRBD1 agrees at 9 bases. J gave up 5 bases and V 4 bases, and 5 bases lay outside the gene matches. The CDR3 runs to 14 residues. Germline-derived CDR1 and CDR2 are MDHEN and SYDVKM.